This passage covers 17 T cell receptor beta chains from one sample sequenced in a study of CD8 T cells in Susac syndrome. It was with random hexamers that about 0.45 to 1 ug RNA was reverse transcribed. MiXCR, applied by TCRdb to the immunoSEQ multiplex PCR reads, yields one record per CDR3 protein. The table includes 160,000 or so distinct CDR3 sequences, 90% to 95% detected once. Sequencing input: CD4+ T cells from PBMCs. The receptor set was obtained from a human donor with Susac syndrome.

The gene calls are TRBV29-1 and TRBJ2-3, with D perhaps TRBD1 (7 bases). With 5 bases removed from V and 5 bases from J, the gap between germline ends came to 14 bases. The CDR3 runs 13 residues. Looked up from germline, CDR1 is SQVTM and CDR2 is ANQGSEA. CDR3 in DNA: TGCAGCGTTCAACGCGGGACAGTAGATACGCAGTATTTT. Its protein is CSVQRGTVDTQYF.

The J gene is TRBJ2-1, the V gene TRBV14; TRBD2 agrees at 10 bases. Germline assignment: CDR1 SGHDN and CDR2 FVKESK. This CDR3 is built from 15 residues. The J segment lost 2 bases and the V segment lost 4 bases, leaving 2 bases of the junction unmatched. DNA of the CDR3: TGTGCCAGCAGCCCCGGGACTAGCGCCTACAATGAGCAGTTCTTC. This gives the protein CASSPGTSAYNEQFF.

The chain couples TRBV29-1 to TRBJ2-3; D gene ambiguous. From germline, CDR1 is SQVTM and CDR2 ANQGSEA. This CDR3 spans 12 amino acids. Deletions cut 5 bases from V and 4 bases from J, with 10 bases between. Here the CDR3 reads CSVRQPADTQYF. Written as DNA, the CDR3 is TGCAGCGTTCGGCAGCCAGCAGATACGCAGTATTTT.

This clonotype has just a few counts. The gene calls are TRBV4-1 and TRBJ2-7, with D possibly TRBD1 on 6 matching bases. CDR1 MGHRA and CDR2 YSYEKL come from the germline V gene. The ends were cut back, 0 bases at V and 8 bases at J, with 8 bases in the middle. This CDR3 contains 12 residues. The CDR3 spells CASSQDTGKQYF. The CDR3 DNA is TGCGCCAGCAGCCAAGATACAGGGAAGCAGTACTTC.

This rearrangement joins TRBV29-1 to TRBJ2-7; no clear D gene. CDR3 length equals 12 residues. From germline, CDR1 is SQVTM and CDR2 ANQGSEA. V lost 4 bases and J 6 bases, leaving 13 bases between the germline ends. The CDR3 DNA sequence: TGCAGCGTTGTCCTGACATTACGCGAGCAGTACTTC. This sequence encodes CSVVLTLREQYF.

The chain joins TRBV20-1 to TRBJ2-2; 7 nucleotides match TRBD2. Germline V lookup: CDR1 DFQATT, CDR2 SNEGSKA (reference sequence). The ends lost 4 bases at V and 1 base at J; junction bases unmatched: 6. CDR3 length: 15 residues. This chain's CDR3 is CSAIRGGMNTGELFF. As DNA, the CDR3 is TGCAGTGCTATTCGCGGGGGAATGAACACCGGGGAGCTGTTTTTT.

The chain is built from TRBV19 and TRBJ1-2, with TRBD1 matching over 7 bases. This CDR3 has 15 residues. V was pared by 7 bases and J by 4 bases, with 12 bases of the junction left unmatched. Germline values: CDR1 LNHDA, CDR2 SQIVND (reference sequence). The CDR3 DNA reads TGTGCCAGTACCCCGAGTGGTACAGGGGCCTATGGCTACACCTTC. This translates into CASTPSGTGAYGYTF. The complete variable domain, with remaining parts taken from reference TRBV19 and TRBJ1-2, reads DGGITQSPKYLFRKEGQNVTLSCEQNLNHDAMYWYRQDPGQGLRLIYYSQIVNDFQKGDIAEGYSVSREKKESFPLTVTSAQKNPTAFYLCASTPSGTGAYGYTFGSGTRLTVV.

The chain is built from TRBV14 and TRBJ2-7, with D maybe TRBD1 (6 bases). V gave up 4 bases and J gave up 2 bases, with 15 bases separating them. The CDR3 is made up of 15 amino acids. CDR1 SGHDN and CDR2 FVKESK come from the germline V gene. In DNA, the CDR3 is TGTGCCAGCAGCCCAAGGGCAGGGGCTCCCTACGAGCAGTACTTC. It codes for CASSPRAGAPYEQYF.

This chain joins TRBV4-3 and TRBJ1-1; 7 bases match TRBD1. CDR3 length: 15 residues. In germline, CDR1 is LGHNA, CDR2 YSLEER. J lost 2 bases, V lost 2 bases, and 5 bases had no gene match. CDR3 amino acids: CASSQRQGVNTEAFF. CDR3 sequence (DNA): TGCGCCAGCAGCCAACGTCAGGGGGTTAACACTGAAGCTTTCTTT.

The chain carries TRBV29-1 and TRBJ1-1; no clear D gene. Germline loops: CDR1 SQVTM, CDR2 ANQGSEA. The CDR3 totals 13 residues. V lost 4 bases and J 2 bases, leaving 11 bases between the germline ends. The CDR3 sequence: CSVGTGPNTEAFF. The CDR3 DNA sequence: TGCAGCGTTGGCACGGGCCCTAACACTGAAGCTTTCTTT.

The gene calls are TRBV20-1 and TRBJ2-1; either TRBD1 or TRBD2 may fit D (5 bases each). CDR3 length: 14 residues. Germline V lookup: CDR1 DFQATT, CDR2 SNEGSKA (reference sequence). The V end lost 6 bases, the J end lost 2 bases, and 14 bases lay between the germline ends. DNA of the CDR3: TGCAGTGCCCCGGGACCGTCTACCTACAATGAGCAGTTCTTC. Residues: CSAPGPSTYNEQFF.

The rearrangement joins TRBV5-4 to TRBJ2-1, with 9 bases that match TRBD1. Germline CDR1 is SGHNT and CDR2 is YYREEE (reference sequence). The CDR3 runs 15 residues. Trimming took 5 bases from V and 7 from J; bases not matched to a gene: 10. Written as DNA, the CDR3 is TGTGCCAGCAGTTACCCGGGACAGGGAAGGAATGAGCAGTTCTTC. Amino acids: CASSYPGQGRNEQFF. Together with reference TRBV5-4 and TRBJ2-1, the CDR3 gives the full variable domain: ETGVTQSPTHLIKTRGQQVTLRCSSQSGHNTVSWYQQALGQGPQFIFQYYREEENGRGNFPPRFSGLQFPNYSSELNVNALELDDSALYLCASSYPGQGRNEQFFGPGTRLTVL.

The chain links TRBV27 to TRBJ1-6; possibly TRBD1 for D (5 bases). This CDR3 region has 15 residues. Germline V gene sequence: CDR1 MNHEY, CDR2 SMNVEV (reference sequence). The ends were cut back, 5 bases at V and 7 bases at J, with 15 bases in the middle. CDR3 nucleotide sequence: TGTGCCAGCAGTCCGCGACAGCCTGCCAATTCACCCCTCCACTTT. Residues: CASSPRQPANSPLHF.

The V call is TRBV3-1, the J call TRBJ2-5; D might be TRBD1 (6 bases). Trimming took off 1 base at V and 8 bases at J, with 17 bases between the two ends. The CDR3 has 15 residues. In germline, CDR1 is LGHDT, CDR2 YNNKEL (reference sequence). The CDR3 bases are TGTGCCAGCAGCCAAGTCTCAGGCCCAGGGGCTACCCAGTACTTC. Protein: CASSQVSGPGATQYF.

Regarding this clonotype: The junction differs from germline at one of its ends, possibly a read error. The V call is TRBV5-1, the J call TRBJ1-6; unclear D gene. CDR1 SGHRS and CDR2 YFSETQ come from the germline V gene. CDR3 length: 13 amino acids. CDR3 DNA: TGTGCCAGCAGCTTAACTTATAATTCACCCCTCCACTTT. Protein sequence: CASSLTYNSPLHF.

The chain carries TRBV14 and TRBJ2-7, with D possibly matching TRBD1 (5 bases). The V end lost 6 bases, the J end lost 2 bases, and 14 bases lay between the germline ends. Germline CDR1 is SGHDN and CDR2 is FVKESK. The CDR3 runs to 14 residues. CDR3 sequence: CASSRAGITYEQYF. The CDR3 coding sequence is TGTGCCAGCAGTCGTGCAGGGATCACCTACGAGCAGTACTTC. The full variable domain, its missing parts supplied by reference TRBV14 and TRBJ2-7, is EAGVTQFPSHSVIEKGQTVTLRCDPISGHDNLYWYRRVMGKEIKFLLHFVKESKQDESGMPNNRFLAERTGGTYSTLKVQPAELEDSGVYFCASSRAGITYEQYFGPGTRLTVT.

The chain links TRBV9 to TRBJ2-7, with D unresolved. CDR3 length: 13 amino acids. Germline loops: CDR1 SGDLS, CDR2 YYNGEE. The V end was cut by 0 bases, the J end by 6 bases, with 10 bases between. Here the CDR3 DNA reads TGTGCCAGCAGCGTAGGTGCGTGGGGCGAGCAGTACTTC. The encoded protein is CASSVGAWGEQYF.